A single sample is the source of the 24 T cell receptor beta chains below, sequenced in a study of breast tumors, draining lymph nodes, adjacent tissues. TCRdb reprocessed the multiplex PCR reads with MiXCR, giving one entry per CDR3 protein. The sample records more than 85,000 distinct CDR3 sequences, 21% being singletons. The lymph nodes were axillary draining lymph nodes from breast cancer patients. The sequenced material came from axillary lymph node tissue. All receptors come from a female donor with breast cancer. Some clones in this sample may be carry-over from other donors' samples.

This chain uses TRBV28 with TRBJ2-1, with 9 bases matching TRBD1. Looked up from germline, CDR1 is MDHEN and CDR2 is SYDVKM. Trimming took 5 bases from V and 4 from J; bases not matched to a gene: 9. CDR3 size: 16 residues. CDR3 amino acids: CASSPPGQGVYNEQFF. CDR3 nucleotide sequence: TGTGCCAGCAGTCCTCCGGGACAGGGTGTGTACAATGAGCAGTTCTTC. The full variable domain, its missing parts supplied by reference TRBV28 and TRBJ2-1, is DVKVTQSSRYLVKRTGEKVFLECVQDMDHENMFWYRQDPGLGLRLIYFSYDVKMKEKGDIPEGYSVSREKKERFSLILESASTNQTSMYLCASSPPGQGVYNEQFFGPGTRLTVL.

In regard to this clonotype: A read error is possible here, since a much larger clone lies one base away. The chain joins TRBV2 to TRBJ2-6; D uncertain. CDR1 is SNHLY, CDR2 FYNNEI, per germline. This CDR3 has 15 amino acids. Trimming removed 8 bases from V and 2 bases from J, with 13 bases in between. The CDR3: CASRIPAAGANVLTF. The CDR3 DNA reads TGTGCCAGCCGCATCCCCGCGGCTGGGGCCAACGTCCTGACTTTC.

This clonotype was detected many times. The rearrangement joins TRBV4-1 to TRBJ2-5, with D tentatively TRBD2 (5 bases). The CDR3 consists of 18 residues. V was pared by 4 bases and J by 5 bases, with 26 bases between. Germline V lookup: CDR1 MGHRA, CDR2 YSYEKL. This CDR3 reads CASSPRGSGILSGETQYF. CDR3 bases: TGCGCCAGCAGCCCCCGTGGGAGTGGGATCCTATCTGGGGAGACCCAGTACTTC.

Many counts were recorded for this clonotype. The chain carries TRBV9 and TRBJ1-4, with a weak D call TRBD1 (6 bases). The V end lost 5 bases, the J end lost 7 bases, and 21 bases lay between the germline ends. From germline, CDR1 is SGDLS and CDR2 YYNGEE. The CDR3 length is 16 residues. CDR3 bases: TGTGCCAGCAGTCCCTTGGGGGGGGCGACGGGTGAAAAACTGTTTTTT. This sequence encodes CASSPLGGATGEKLFF.

In its sample, this clonotype was seen many times. The chain links TRBV6-6 to TRBJ1-5; 8 bases align to TRBD1. The CDR3 has 17 amino acids. J was trimmed by 4 bases and V by 4 bases; bases with no gene match: 12. The germline V gene has CDR1 MNHNY and CDR2 SVGAGI (reference sequence). DNA of the CDR3: TGTGCCAGCAGTTCAGGGGGGGACAGGTATTTAAATCAGCCCCAGCATTTT. This translates into CASSSGGDRYLNQPQHF.

This clonotype was detected only a few times. This chain connects TRBV5-6 to TRBJ2-1; TRBD1 aligns across 9 bases. J gave up 4 bases and V 2 bases, and 4 bases lay outside the gene matches. The CDR3 is made up of 15 amino acids. The germline V gene has CDR1 SGHDT and CDR2 YYEEEE. The CDR3 DNA follows: TGTGCCAGCAGCTTTGGGGACAGGGCTTACAATGAGCAGTTCTTC. It is translated as CASSFGDRAYNEQFF.

Notes on this clonotype: A read error may be the cause here, since a much bigger clone is one base away. This rearrangement joins TRBV20-1 to TRBJ1-5; 10 bases align to TRBD1. In germline, CDR1 is DFQATT, CDR2 SNEGSKA (reference sequence). CDR3 length equals 16 residues. Written as DNA, the CDR3 is TGCGGTGCTAGAGATCCGAGGACAGGGGGTACTCAGCCCCAGCATTTT. It is translated as CGARDPRTGGTQPQHF.

In its sample, this clonotype was seen many times. The chain couples TRBV9 to TRBJ2-5; 11 bases match TRBD2. The V gene's germline CDR1 is SGDLS and CDR2 YYNGEE. The CDR3 loop spans 15 amino acids. Trimming at V came to 4 bases and at J to 5 bases, leaving 7 bases not matched to a gene. For the CDR3, the DNA is TGTGCCAGCAGCCCCACTAGCGGGAGAAGGGAGACCCAGTACTTC. As protein: CASSPTSGRRETQYF.

The CDR3, as DNA: TGTGCCAGCAGTATGACAGGGCCAATTAACACCGGGGAGCTGTTTTTT. It is translated as CASSMTGPINTGELFF. The rearrangement joins TRBV28 to TRBJ2-2, with 7 bases lining up with TRBD1. This CDR3 is built from 16 residues. CDR1 is MDHEN, CDR2 SYDVKM, per germline. Trimming took 5 bases from V and 2 from J; bases not matched to a gene: 8.

This clonotype appeared many times. This chain uses TRBV6-6 with TRBJ2-5; 16 nucleotides agree with TRBD2. V shed 7 bases and J 7 bases; nucleotides not matched to a gene: 9. The V gene's germline CDR1 is MNHNY and CDR2 SVGAGI (reference sequence). This CDR3 spans 16 amino acids. The CDR3 region has the DNA TGTGCCAGCACCTCCGGGACTAGCGGGGGGGCGGGGACCCAGTACTTC. It encodes CASTSGTSGGAGTQYF.

This clonotype came up a few times. The V gene is TRBV28, the J gene TRBJ2-7; D possibly corresponds to TRBD2 (6 bases). Between the trimmed V and J ends, which lost 6 bases and 3 bases, there was a span of 21 bases. Germline CDR1 MDHEN, CDR2 SYDVKM. This CDR3 comprises 16 residues. CDR3 sequence: CASSPNWGDSNYEQYF. CDR3 nucleotides: TGTGCCAGCAGCCCAAACTGGGGGGACTCGAACTACGAGCAGTACTTC.

V gene TRBV18 combines with J gene TRBJ2-2; maybe TRBD1 (6 bases). The germline V gene has CDR1 KGHSH and CDR2 LQKENI. The CDR3 is 14 residues long. V was shortened by 3 bases and J by 1 base, with 6 bases between the two germline ends. The CDR3 region is CASSPRGNTGELFF. DNA of the CDR3: TGTGCCAGCTCACCCAGGGGGAACACCGGGGAGCTGTTTTTT.

This clonotype was recorded many times. The gene calls are TRBV19 and TRBJ1-2; D unresolved. The CDR3 spans 11 residues. Germline V gene sequence: CDR1 LNHDA, CDR2 SQIVND (reference sequence). V was shortened by 6 bases and J by 4 bases, with 6 bases between the two germline ends. The CDR3: CASSGRYGYTF. CDR3 sequence (DNA): TGTGCCAGTAGCGGGCGCTATGGCTACACCTTC.

This clonotype was detected ten times or more. This chain links TRBV4-1 with TRBJ1-4; 8 bases are shared with TRBD1. Per the germline V gene, CDR1 is MGHRA and CDR2 is YSYEKL. After removal of 8 bases from V and 3 bases from J, the junction contained 8 bases not matched to a gene. The CDR3 runs to 15 residues. The CDR3 reads CASGRGLGANEKLFF. CDR3 nucleotide sequence: TGCGCCAGCGGCAGGGGGCTTGGTGCTAATGAAAAACTGTTTTTT.

This clonotype showed up many times. The V and J genes are TRBV29-1 and TRBJ2-1; weak D call: TRBD2 (5 bases). The germline V gene has CDR1 SQVTM and CDR2 ANQGSEA. Trimming took off 5 bases at V and 9 bases at J, with 17 bases between the two ends. The length of the CDR3 is 13 residues. The chain's CDR3 is CSVWTVLSGEQFF. For the CDR3, the DNA is TGCAGCGTTTGGACGGTTTTGAGCGGTGAGCAGTTCTTC.

This clonotype was picked up many times. V and J are TRBV5-4 and TRBJ2-5; TRBD2 aligns across 7 bases. CDR1 is SGHNT and CDR2 is YYREEE in the germline V gene (reference sequence). The V segment lost 0 bases and the J segment 1 base; nucleotides outside the gene matches: 3. The CDR3 is 15 amino acids. The CDR3 loop is CASSLDPGGQETQYF. Written as DNA, the CDR3 is TGTGCCAGCAGCTTGGATCCGGGAGGCCAAGAGACCCAGTACTTC. The variable domain in full, with the rest retrieved from reference TRBV5-4 and TRBJ2-5, is ETGVTQSPTHLIKTRGQQVTLRCSSQSGHNTVSWYQQALGQGPQFIFQYYREEENGRGNFPPRFSGLQFPNYSSELNVNALELDDSALYLCASSLDPGGQETQYFGPGTRLLVL.

Remarks on this clonotype: A read error is possible here, since a much larger clone lies one base away. The chain joins TRBV5-5 to TRBJ1-3; D ambiguous. Looked up from germline, CDR1 is SGHKS and CDR2 is YYEKEE (reference sequence). The CDR3 runs to 13 residues. In nucleotides, the CDR3 is TGTGCCAGCAGCTTATCGCGTGGAGACACCATATATTTT. Protein product: CASSLSRGDTIYF.

This clonotype was seen at least ten times. The rearrangement links TRBV4-2 to TRBJ1-5; D uncertain. The ends were cut back, 0 bases at V and 4 bases at J, with 10 bases in the middle. The V gene's germline CDR1 is LGHNA and CDR2 YNFKEQ. There are 15 residues in the CDR3. Here the CDR3 reads CASSQDWRANQPQHF. The DNA of the CDR3 is TGTGCCAGCAGCCAAGATTGGCGAGCTAATCAGCCCCAGCATTTT.

V gene TRBV20-1 combines with J gene TRBJ2-1; 9 bases agree with TRBD2. Germline trimming cut 4 bases from V and 6 bases from J; bases unmatched to any gene: 7. The CDR3 runs 14 residues. CDR1 is DFQATT, CDR2 SNEGSKA, per germline (reference sequence). The CDR3: CSANGGGAFNEQFF. In DNA, the CDR3 is TGCAGTGCTAACGGCGGGGGGGCGTTCAATGAGCAGTTCTTC.

The table lists this clonotype with a few counts. A much larger clone differs from this one at a single base, so this may be a read error. The chain employs TRBV5-1 and TRBJ2-5, with D perhaps matching TRBD1 or TRBD2 (5 bases each). The CDR3 has 13 residues. Germline V gene data show CDR1 as SGHRS and CDR2 as YFSETQ. The CDR3 reads CAGAVGVGETRYF. In DNA form, the CDR3 reads TGCGCCGGCGCAGTGGGGGTAGGGGAGACCCGGTACTTC.

The chain is built from TRBV30 and TRBJ2-1, with 9 positions matching TRBD2. Germline V gene sequence: CDR1 GTSNPN, CDR2 SVGIG (reference sequence). V lost 2 bases, J lost 7 bases, and 6 bases stayed unmatched. The CDR3 has 14 residues. This CDR3 reads CAWSYSGSFNEQFF. CDR3 nucleotide sequence: TGTGCCTGGAGTTATAGCGGGAGTTTTAATGAGCAGTTCTTC.

This clonotype was recorded at least ten times. The chain joins TRBV6-5 to TRBJ1-5; D ambiguous. The V gene's germline CDR1 is MNHEY and CDR2 SVGAGI. V lost 2 bases and J lost 2, with 10 bases in between. The CDR3 has 15 amino acids. CDR3 bases: TGTGCCAGCAGTTACCGGCTTTCGGGCAATCAGCCCCAGCATTTT. Its translation is CASSYRLSGNQPQHF.

Many counts were recorded for this clonotype. The genes are TRBV2 and TRBJ2-3; 14 nucleotides line up with TRBD2. V lost 2 bases and J lost 2; bases outside the gene matches: 6. The CDR3 totals 18 residues. Germline V gives CDR1 SNHLY, CDR2 FYNNEI. CDR3 amino acids: CASSEWGGLAGVTDTQYF. In DNA, the CDR3 is TGTGCCAGCAGTGAATGGGGGGGACTAGCGGGAGTCACAGATACGCAGTATTTT.

This clonotype was detected many times. J is TRBJ2-3 and V is TRBV20-1; 8 bases are a match to TRBD2. There are 14 residues in the CDR3. Per the germline V gene, CDR1 is DFQATT and CDR2 is SNEGSKA (reference sequence). The CDR3: CSAPPAGGGDTQYF. Here the CDR3 DNA reads TGCAGCGCCCCCCCGGCGGGAGGCGGAGATACGCAGTATTTT.